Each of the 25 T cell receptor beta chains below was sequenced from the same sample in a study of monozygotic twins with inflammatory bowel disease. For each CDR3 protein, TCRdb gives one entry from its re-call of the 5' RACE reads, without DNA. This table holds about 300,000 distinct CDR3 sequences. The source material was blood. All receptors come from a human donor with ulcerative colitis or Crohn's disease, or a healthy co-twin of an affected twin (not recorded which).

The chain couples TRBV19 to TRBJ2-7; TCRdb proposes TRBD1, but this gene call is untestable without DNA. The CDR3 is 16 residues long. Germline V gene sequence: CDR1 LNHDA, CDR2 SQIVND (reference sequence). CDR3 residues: CASSTTRTRTTYEQYF.

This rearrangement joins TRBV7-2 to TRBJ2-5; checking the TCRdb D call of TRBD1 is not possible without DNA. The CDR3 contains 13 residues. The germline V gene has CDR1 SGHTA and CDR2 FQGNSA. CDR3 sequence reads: CASGDRGLETQYF.

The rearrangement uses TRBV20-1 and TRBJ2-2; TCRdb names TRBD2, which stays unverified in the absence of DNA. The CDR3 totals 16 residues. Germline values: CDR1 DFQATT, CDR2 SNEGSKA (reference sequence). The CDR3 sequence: CSARAPGLAVTGELFF.

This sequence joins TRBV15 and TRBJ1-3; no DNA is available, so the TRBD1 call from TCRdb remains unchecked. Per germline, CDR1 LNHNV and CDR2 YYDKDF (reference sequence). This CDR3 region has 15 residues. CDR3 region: CATSRGGTVGNTIYF.

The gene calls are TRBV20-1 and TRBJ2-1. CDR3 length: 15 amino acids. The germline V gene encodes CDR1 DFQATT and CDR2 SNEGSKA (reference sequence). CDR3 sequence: CSARDLTVSYNEQFF.

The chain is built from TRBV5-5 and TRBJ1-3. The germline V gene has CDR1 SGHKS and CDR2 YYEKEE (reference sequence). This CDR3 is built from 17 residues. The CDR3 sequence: CASSETGLTASGNTIYF. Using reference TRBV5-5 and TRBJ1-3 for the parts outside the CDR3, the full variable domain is DAGVTQSPTHLIKTRGQQVTLRCSPISGHKSVSWYQQVLGQGPQFIFQYYEKEERGRGNFPDRFSARQFPNYSSELNVNALLLGDSALYLCASSETGLTASGNTIYFGEGSWLTVV.

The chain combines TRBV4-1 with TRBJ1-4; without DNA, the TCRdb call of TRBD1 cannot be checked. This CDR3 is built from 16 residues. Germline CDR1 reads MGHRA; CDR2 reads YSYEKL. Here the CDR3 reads CASSQDRDSDNEKLFF.

The CDR3 reads CASSLRHGEQYF. The chain employs TRBV7-2 and TRBJ2-7. This CDR3 contains 12 residues. Germline V gives CDR1 SGHTA, CDR2 FQGNSA.

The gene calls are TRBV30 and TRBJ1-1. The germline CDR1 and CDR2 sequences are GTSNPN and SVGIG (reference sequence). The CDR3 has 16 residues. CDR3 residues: CAWYRGLHRLNTEAFF.

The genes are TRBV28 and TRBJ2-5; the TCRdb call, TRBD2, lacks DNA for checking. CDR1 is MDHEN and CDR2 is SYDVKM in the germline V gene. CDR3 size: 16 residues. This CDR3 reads CASSFRGSRYQETQYF.

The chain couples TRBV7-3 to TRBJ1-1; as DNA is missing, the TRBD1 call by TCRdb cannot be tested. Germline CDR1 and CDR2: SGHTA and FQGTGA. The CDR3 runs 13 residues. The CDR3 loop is CASSLWDGLEAFF.

This CDR3 is CATSIYSTEQYF. The chain has TRBV15 and TRBJ2-7. The CDR3 consists of 12 residues. Germline V gene sequence: CDR1 LNHNV, CDR2 YYDKDF (reference sequence).

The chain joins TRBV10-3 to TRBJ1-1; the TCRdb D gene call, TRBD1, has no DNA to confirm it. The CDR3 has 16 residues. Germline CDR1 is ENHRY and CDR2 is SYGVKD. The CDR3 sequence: CAISVRDRGGSAEAFF.

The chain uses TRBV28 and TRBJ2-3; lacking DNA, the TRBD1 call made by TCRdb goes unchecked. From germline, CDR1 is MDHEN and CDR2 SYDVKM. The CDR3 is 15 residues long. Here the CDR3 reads CASSSGTVKVDTQYF.

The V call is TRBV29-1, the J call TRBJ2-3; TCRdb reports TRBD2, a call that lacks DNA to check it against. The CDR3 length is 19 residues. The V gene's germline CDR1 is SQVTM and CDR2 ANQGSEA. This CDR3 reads CSVLLREVAGTGSTDTQYF.

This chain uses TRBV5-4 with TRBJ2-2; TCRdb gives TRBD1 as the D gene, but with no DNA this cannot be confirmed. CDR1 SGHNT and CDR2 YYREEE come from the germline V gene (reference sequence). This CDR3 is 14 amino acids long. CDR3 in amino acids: CASSFQGGTGELFF.

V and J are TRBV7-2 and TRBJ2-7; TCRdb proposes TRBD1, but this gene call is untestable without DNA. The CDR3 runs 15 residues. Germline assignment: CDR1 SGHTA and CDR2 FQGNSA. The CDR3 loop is CASTIGGSTSYEQYF.

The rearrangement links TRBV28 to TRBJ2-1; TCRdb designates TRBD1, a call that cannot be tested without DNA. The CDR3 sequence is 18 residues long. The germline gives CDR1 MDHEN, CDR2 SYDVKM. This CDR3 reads CASSSPPGAGATNNEQFF.

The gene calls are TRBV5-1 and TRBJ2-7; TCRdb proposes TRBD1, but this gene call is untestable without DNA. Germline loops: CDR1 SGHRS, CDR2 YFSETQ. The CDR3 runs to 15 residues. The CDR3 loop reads CASSFLGDLSYEQYF.

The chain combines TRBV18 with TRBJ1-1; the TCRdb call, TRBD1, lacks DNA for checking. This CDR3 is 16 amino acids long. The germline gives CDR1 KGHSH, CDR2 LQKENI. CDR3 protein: CASSPRTGWEYTEAFF.

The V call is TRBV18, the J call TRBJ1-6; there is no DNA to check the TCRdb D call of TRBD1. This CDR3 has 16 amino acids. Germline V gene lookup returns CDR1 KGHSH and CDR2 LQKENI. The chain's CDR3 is CASSRGQGASNSPLHF.

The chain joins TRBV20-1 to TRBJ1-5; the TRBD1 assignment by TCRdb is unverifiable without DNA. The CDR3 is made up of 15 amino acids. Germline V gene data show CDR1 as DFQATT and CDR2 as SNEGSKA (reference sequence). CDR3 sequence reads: CSAKQGAWTNQPQHF.

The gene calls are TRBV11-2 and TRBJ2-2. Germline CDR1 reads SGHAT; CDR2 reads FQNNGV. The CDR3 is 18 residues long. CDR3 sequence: CASSLRWTGYANTGELFF.

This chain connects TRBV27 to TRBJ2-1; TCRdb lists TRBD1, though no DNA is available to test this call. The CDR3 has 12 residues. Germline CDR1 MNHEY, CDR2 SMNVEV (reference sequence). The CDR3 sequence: CASSLPGTGWFF.

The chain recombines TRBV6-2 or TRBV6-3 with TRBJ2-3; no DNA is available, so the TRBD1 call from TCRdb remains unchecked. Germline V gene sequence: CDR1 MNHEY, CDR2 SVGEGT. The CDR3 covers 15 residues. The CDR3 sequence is CASSSLTGGSDTQYF.